The clone carrying this TCR beta chain was recorded a few times. The data originate from a study of blood T cell repertoires in COVID-19. Study summary: The origin of the acute and convalescent COVID-19 samples was the United States, Italy and Spain. T cells, B-cell-depleted T cells, or PBMCs provided the cDNA or gDNA that served as material.

In the source study's methods: Researchers report that nucleated cell counts were estimated from reference gene primer amplification. Produced via immunoSEQ multiplex PCR; TCRdb's table is partial and in-frame only. That table supplies the V and J calls and clone size; D and trimming were determined from the DNA. The table lists about 120,000 clones, 87% of them singletons. This CDR3 contains 13 residues. CDR1 and CDR2 (germline): MNHEY, SMNVEV (reference sequence). J was trimmed by 1 base and V by 6 bases; bases with no gene match: 1. The sequence was collected from a woman in her seventies with acute or convalescent COVID-19. The chain uses TRBV27 and TRBJ1-1, with 8 bases matching TRBD1. Input material: peripheral blood. DNA of the CDR3: TGTGCCAGCAGGGGGACAGGGAACACTGAAGCTTTCTTT. This gives the protein CASRGTGNTEAFF.